This passage covers 11 T cell receptor beta chains from one sample sequenced in a study of beta chain features in type 1 diabetes. General study results and limits: Shorter TCRB CDR3s, moderately but significantly so, were found in Type 1 diabetes patients in all four CD4+ subsets.

These receptors' targets are unknown. The study reverse transcribed the entire isolated RNA, so it sequenced expressed TCRB transcripts. Produced via immunoSEQ multiplex PCR; TCRdb's table is partial and in-frame only. The table has some 370,000 clones, 8.5% to 10% seen once. The sample taken for sequencing was central memory CD4+ T cells from blood. These receptors were taken from a man aged 25 to 40 with type 1 diabetes.

For this clone: Since a much larger clone is just one base distant, this may be a read error. The J gene is TRBJ1-2, the V gene TRBV4-2; D call uncertain. Trimming took off 0 bases at V and 0 bases at J, with 5 bases between the two ends. Per germline, CDR1 LGHNA and CDR2 YNFKEQ. The CDR3 spans 14 residues. CDR3 loop: CASSQETANYGYTF. CDR3 nucleotide sequence: TGTGCCAGCAGCCAAGAAACAGCTAACTATGGCTACACCTTC.

The table lists this clone with a few counts. The chain uses TRBV29-1 and TRBJ2-7; D is unresolved. The V end was cut by 7 bases, the J end by 4 bases, with 11 bases between. The CDR3 sequence is 11 residues long. From germline, CDR1 is SQVTM and CDR2 ANQGSEA. The CDR3 reads CSDLDPYEQYF. The DNA of the CDR3 is TGCAGCGATCTGGATCCATACGAGCAGTACTTC.

This chain uses TRBV19 with TRBJ1-1; 8 bases agree with TRBD1. The CDR3 extends over 13 amino acids. CDR1 and CDR2 (germline): LNHDA, SQIVND (reference sequence). V was clipped by 5 bases and J by 7 bases; unmatched bases: 6. CDR3 DNA: TGTGCCAGTAGTGGACAGGGTGTGGGTGAAGCTTTCTTT. This gives the protein CASSGQGVGEAFF.

This clone was seen at least ten times. Other nucleotide sequences in the sample specify the same CDR3. CDR3 in DNA: TGTGCCAGCTCACCAAATGTGGGGGAAAAACTGTTTTTT. This gives the protein CASSPNVGEKLFF. The chain uses TRBV18 and TRBJ1-4, with D hard to call. The V gene's germline CDR1 is KGHSH and CDR2 LQKENI. The CDR3 covers 13 residues. V was cut by 2 bases and J by 8 bases, with 9 bases left in between.

This clone was found many times. The chain is built from TRBV19 and TRBJ2-4; TRBD1 or TRBD2 may be the D gene (5 bases each). The CDR3 is 14 residues long. Germline assignment: CDR1 LNHDA and CDR2 SQIVND (reference sequence). Trimming took 9 bases from V and 0 from J, leaving 12 bases between them. The CDR3 spells CASRDGGAKNIQYF. The CDR3 DNA is TGTGCCAGCCGGGACGGAGGAGCCAAAAACATTCAGTACTTC. Full variable domain (remainder filled in from reference TRBV19 and TRBJ2-4): DGGITQSPKYLFRKEGQNVTLSCEQNLNHDAMYWYRQDPGQGLRLIYYSQIVNDFQKGDIAEGYSVSREKKESFPLTVTSAQKNPTAFYLCASRDGGAKNIQYFGAGTRLSVL.

This clone has only a few counts. The V and J genes are TRBV19 and TRBJ2-1, with TRBD2 matching 11 bases. This CDR3 comprises 15 residues. The V gene's germline CDR1 is LNHDA and CDR2 SQIVND (reference sequence). The V and J ends lost 4 bases and 5 bases, in that order; junction bases with no gene match: 4. In nucleotides, the CDR3 is TGTGCCAGTAGTACCGGGACTAGCGGTCACAATGAGCAGTTCTTC. It encodes CASSTGTSGHNEQFF. The full variable domain, in which reference TRBV19 and TRBJ2-1 provide the parts outside the CDR3, is DGGITQSPKYLFRKEGQNVTLSCEQNLNHDAMYWYRQDPGQGLRLIYYSQIVNDFQKGDIAEGYSVSREKKESFPLTVTSAQKNPTAFYLCASSTGTSGHNEQFFGPGTRLTVL.

The chain employs TRBV18 and TRBJ2-1, with 10 nucleotides matching TRBD1. Trimming cost V 3 bases and J 8 bases; bases outside gene matches: 7. Germline V gene data show CDR1 as KGHSH and CDR2 as LQKENI. This CDR3 spans 15 amino acids. CDR3 in DNA: TGTGCCAGCTCACCTGGGACAGGGGCTTCGGATGAGCAGTTCTTC. It codes for CASSPGTGASDEQFF. The full variable domain, completed using reference TRBV18 and TRBJ2-1, is NAGVMQNPRHLVRRRGQEARLRCSPMKGHSHVYWYRQLPEEGLKFMVYLQKENIIDESGMPKERFSAEFPKEGPSILRIQQVVRGDSAAYFCASSPGTGASDEQFFGPGTRLTVL.

The sample holds a few counts of this clone. The gene calls are TRBV11-3 and TRBJ2-3; the D is unclear. V lost 4 bases and J lost 0, with 8 bases in between. The CDR3 totals 14 residues. The germline V gene has CDR1 SGHNT and CDR2 YENEEA. CDR3: CASSSGPSTDTQYF. Here the CDR3 DNA reads TGTGCCAGCAGCTCCGGACCTAGCACAGATACGCAGTATTTT.

The chain joins TRBV7-9 to TRBJ1-5; a weak D match, TRBD1 (6 bases). The CDR3 consists of 17 residues. V lost 2 bases and J lost 0, with 14 bases in between. CDR1 is SEHNR and CDR2 is FQNEAQ in the germline V gene (reference sequence). CDR3 nucleotides: TGTGCCAGCAGCTTACCCGCCGACAGGTATAGCAATCAGCCCCAGCATTTT. This sequence encodes CASSLPADRYSNQPQHF.

The chain employs TRBV5-1 and TRBJ2-3; the D gene could be TRBD1 or TRBD2 (5 bases each). The CDR3 loop spans 18 amino acids. The germline V gene has CDR1 SGHRS and CDR2 YFSETQ. V lost 5 bases, J lost 2 bases, and 24 bases lay in between. For the CDR3, the DNA is TGCGCCAGCAGGCGGTTCGGGGCAGGAGGCTCGTACACAGATACGCAGTATTTT. Translation gives CASRRFGAGGSYTDTQYF.

This chain uses TRBV6-1 with TRBJ1-4; D is perhaps TRBD1 (6 bases). The germline gives CDR1 MNHNS, CDR2 SASEGT. The CDR3 totals 14 residues. Trimming pared 4 bases from V and 5 bases from J, leaving 11 bases between. CDR3 residues: CASSVRGGNEKLFF. The CDR3 DNA reads as TGTGCCAGCAGTGTCCGGGGGGGCAATGAAAAACTGTTTTTT.